This T cell receptor beta chain was identified in a study of early stage breast cancer tumors. Study-wide points: Commonly generated sequences made up most enriched TCRB sequences shared between patients.

This table comes from immunoSEQ multiplex PCR, and its TCRdb copy is limited to in-frame clones, with some not included. In the table there are about 30,000 clones, roughly 77% of which are singletons. Comment on this clone: No antigen is known for it.

This TCR was sampled from a person aged 30 to 40 with breast cancer. Sample: breast tumor tissue.

CDR3 DNA sequence: TGTGCCAGCAGTTTTGAGAGAGGGACTGAAGCTTTCTTT. Its protein is CASSFERGTEAFF. This chain uses TRBV11-2 with TRBJ1-1; D is uncertain. Trimming pared 6 bases from V and 5 bases from J, leaving 13 bases between. Germline-derived CDR1 and CDR2 are SGHAT and FQNNGV. There are 13 residues in the CDR3.